These 28 T cell receptor beta chains came from one sample sequenced in a study of T cells after yellow fever vaccination. TCRdb re-analysed the 5' RACE reads in MiXCR, keeping a single row per CDR3 protein. The sample records about 300,000 distinct CDR3 sequences, 8.5% to 10% being singletons. The sample here was CD4+ T cells sorted from PBMCs, taken 5 days after the yellow fever booster vaccination. The receptors come from a man between 18 and 29 years old who received the YFV17D yellow fever vaccine.

The chain recombines TRBV20-1 with TRBJ1-1; no definite D call. The CDR3 is made up of 14 amino acids. The germline gives CDR1 DFQATT, CDR2 SNEGSKA (reference sequence). V was cut by 1 base and J by 1 base, with 10 bases left in between. The CDR3 here is CSARAQPANTEAFF. The CDR3 DNA reads TGCAGTGCTAGAGCCCAGCCAGCGAACACTGAAGCTTTCTTT.

This clonotype was counted a few times. The rearrangement links TRBV6-1 to TRBJ1-6; D may be TRBD1 (5 bases). There are 16 residues in the CDR3. Per germline, CDR1 MNHNS and CDR2 SASEGT. The ends were cut back, 6 bases at V and 8 bases at J, with 20 bases in the middle. The CDR3 bases are TGTGCCAGCAGAGGGACCCGGGACTTGGGATATTCACCCCTCCACTTT. Its protein is CASRGTRDLGYSPLHF.

The genes are TRBV7-2 and TRBJ2-2; 7 positions match TRBD1. The ends lost 5 bases at V and 6 bases at J; junction bases unmatched: 9. The germline V gene encodes CDR1 SGHTA and CDR2 FQGNSA. The CDR3 runs 15 residues. In DNA form, the CDR3 reads TGTGCCAGCAGCCTTCGACAGGGTGGATCCGGGGAGCTGTTTTTT. It specifies CASSLRQGGSGELFF.

The chain links TRBV7-9 to TRBJ2-5, with D maybe TRBD1 (6 bases). Trimming took 2 bases from V and 3 from J, leaving 7 bases between them. The CDR3 contains 13 residues. Germline V CDR1 and CDR2: SEHNR, FQNEAQ (reference sequence). CDR3 residues: CASSLNREETQYF. For the CDR3, the DNA is TGTGCCAGCAGCTTAAACAGGGAAGAGACCCAGTACTTC.

This clonotype was observed at least ten times. The chain links TRBV12-3 or TRBV12-4 to TRBJ2-2; D not resolved. Deletions cut 6 bases from V and 9 bases from J, with 23 bases between. The CDR3 contains 16 residues. CDR3 nucleotide sequence: TGTGCCAGCAGGGACGAATCGGGCTCTTCCTATCGGGAGCTGTTTTTT. It yields the protein CASRDESGSSYRELFF.

The chain carries TRBV20-1 and TRBJ2-7; weak D call: TRBD2 (5 bases). Germline CDR1 DFQATT, CDR2 SNEGSKA (reference sequence). V shed 2 bases and J shed 2 bases, with 7 bases lying between them. There are 12 residues in the CDR3. In DNA form, the CDR3 reads TGCAGTGCTAGACCCGGGGCCTACGAGCAGTACTTC. Its protein is CSARPGAYEQYF.

For this clonotype: This sequence may be a read error, since a much larger clone differs from it by one base. This rearrangement joins TRBV5-1 to TRBJ2-3; 8 bases fit TRBD1. Germline V lookup: CDR1 SGHRS, CDR2 YFSETQ. J was trimmed by 1 base and V by 0 bases; bases with no gene match: 4. This CDR3 has 16 amino acids. The CDR3 coding sequence is TGCGCCAGCAGCTTGGCCGCGACAGGGGGCACAGATACGCAGTATTTT. This codes for CASSLAATGGTDTQYF.

This clonotype was recorded at least ten times. The rearrangement joins TRBV4-3 to TRBJ1-5, with 8 bases aligning to TRBD1. Germline V gene sequence: CDR1 LGHNA, CDR2 YSLEER. The CDR3 loop spans 17 amino acids. V lost 0 bases to trimming and J lost 5 bases; unmatched junction nucleotides: 9. For the CDR3, the DNA is TGCGCCAGCAGCCAAGAGATTCAGGGGGCGACGGATCAGCCCCAGCATTTT. Translation gives CASSQEIQGATDQPQHF.

This chain uses TRBV5-1 with TRBJ2-5; D may be TRBD1 (7 bases). Trimming pared 3 bases from V and 3 bases from J, leaving 12 bases between. This CDR3 has 14 amino acids. CDR1 is SGHRS, CDR2 YFSETQ, per germline. Here the CDR3 DNA reads TGCGCCAGCAGCTCCCAGGGGGGAGAAGAGACCCAGTACTTC. Its protein is CASSSQGGEETQYF.

In its sample, this clonotype was seen a few times. Written as DNA, the CDR3 is TGTGCCAGCTCACCACCGTCAACGGGGGAAACCGGCGAGCAGTACTTC. Amino acid sequence: CASSPPSTGETGEQYF. The gene calls are TRBV18 and TRBJ2-7, with D possibly TRBD2 on 6 matching bases. Germline V gene data show CDR1 as KGHSH and CDR2 as LQKENI. V was pared by 0 bases and J by 6 bases, with 18 bases between. This CDR3 is built from 16 residues.

The gene calls are TRBV7-9 and TRBJ2-6; a weak D match, TRBD2 (5 bases). V was shortened by 4 bases and J by 9 bases, with 13 bases between the two germline ends. The CDR3 spans 14 residues. Per germline, CDR1 SEHNR and CDR2 FQNEAQ (reference sequence). CDR3 DNA sequence: TGTGCCAGCAGCTCAACCGGCCGGGACAACGTCCTGACTTTC. It codes for CASSSTGRDNVLTF.

The V gene is TRBV6-5, the J gene TRBJ2-2; maybe TRBD1 (6 bases). CDR3 length: 14 residues. V gave up 6 bases and J gave up 4 bases, with 12 bases separating them. Germline CDR1 and CDR2: MNHEY and SVGAGI. The CDR3 region is CASRTQGLTGELFF. The CDR3 DNA sequence: TGTGCCAGCAGGACACAGGGTCTCACCGGGGAGCTGTTTTTT.

The chain is built from TRBV18 and TRBJ2-7; 7 bases fit TRBD1. The V gene's germline CDR1 is KGHSH and CDR2 LQKENI. The CDR3 loop spans 12 amino acids. V lost 6 bases, J lost 10 bases, and 9 bases stayed unmatched. The CDR3 loop reads CASSGQIGSQYF. The CDR3 DNA reads as TGTGCCAGCTCGGGACAGATAGGCAGTCAGTACTTC.

This clonotype was counted ten times or more. The V call is TRBV12-3 or TRBV12-4, the J call TRBJ2-3; possibly TRBD1 or TRBD2 for D (5 bases each). The V and J ends lost 2 bases and 1 base respectively, with 13 bases between them. This CDR3 spans 16 amino acids. The DNA of the CDR3 is TGTGCCAGCAGTTTATTACGGGGCTCGGGCACAGATACGCAGTATTTT. It translates to CASSLLRGSGTDTQYF.

This clonotype came up a few times. The chain joins TRBV12-3 or TRBV12-4 to TRBJ2-1; the D is unclear. Between the trimmed V and J ends, which lost 3 bases and 8 bases, there was a span of 14 bases. There are 14 residues in the CDR3. In DNA form, the CDR3 reads TGTGCCAGCAGTTTCCATACCTCCCGAGATGAGCAGTTCTTC. Translation: CASSFHTSRDEQFF.

This chain connects TRBV7-2 to TRBJ2-5; D perhaps matches TRBD1 (7 bases). V was trimmed by 2 bases and J by 4 bases, leaving 17 bases between them. The CDR3 is 16 amino acids. Germline V CDR1 and CDR2: SGHTA, FQGNSA. The CDR3 sequence: CASSLWGAGGTETQYF. Here the CDR3 DNA reads TGTGCCAGCAGCTTATGGGGCGCAGGGGGGACAGAGACCCAGTACTTC.

The rearrangement links TRBV10-3 to TRBJ2-3; TRBD2 is a possible D gene (6 bases). The CDR3 runs to 14 residues. V gave up 8 bases and J gave up 0 bases, with 12 bases separating them. Germline V gene data show CDR1 as ENHRY and CDR2 as SYGVKD. The CDR3, as DNA: TGTGCCATCGCCCCCGGGACTAGCACAGATACGCAGTATTTT. Translating it yields CAIAPGTSTDTQYF.

This clonotype has only a few counts. The chain links TRBV6-1 to TRBJ1-6; the D is unclear. This CDR3 region has 15 residues. Trimming removed 5 bases at V and 7 bases at J, with 15 bases between. The germline CDR1 and CDR2 sequences are MNHNS and SASEGT. CDR3 DNA: TGTGCCAGCAGTTCCCAGGCTTCAAAGAATTCACCCCTCCACTTT. Protein sequence: CASSSQASKNSPLHF.

This clonotype was counted only a few times. The chain couples TRBV20-1 to TRBJ1-5, with D perhaps matching TRBD1 (6 bases). Germline V gene data show CDR1 as DFQATT and CDR2 as SNEGSKA (reference sequence). There are 12 residues in the CDR3. V was cut by 6 bases and J by 9 bases, with 15 bases left in between. The CDR3 protein is CSAPSQGSPQHF. The CDR3, as DNA: TGCAGTGCGCCTTCTCAGGGGTCGCCCCAGCATTTT.

The chain links TRBV20-1 to TRBJ2-2, with 7 bases matching TRBD2. The CDR3 contains 16 residues. The V and J ends lost 0 bases and 4 bases, in that order; junction bases with no gene match: 8. Germline loops: CDR1 DFQATT, CDR2 SNEGSKA (reference sequence). The CDR3 DNA is TGCAGTGCTAGAGAGCCCCCCGAGCGGGGCACCGGGGAGCTGTTTTTT. It is translated as CSAREPPERGTGELFF.

The genes are TRBV6-5 and TRBJ1-2, with 9 bases identical to TRBD1. V lost 7 bases to trimming and J lost 8 bases; unmatched junction nucleotides: 20. CDR1 MNHEY and CDR2 SVGAGI come from the germline V gene. The CDR3 sequence is 17 residues long. DNA of the CDR3: TGTGCCAGCACTCGGCTCCGGGACAGGGACATTCCGGTGGGCTACACCTTC. It specifies CASTRLRDRDIPVGYTF.

This clonotype was counted between two and nine times. V gene TRBV7-2 combines with J gene TRBJ2-3; 10 positions agree with TRBD1. The junction had 13 bases not matched to a gene; V was cut back by 10 bases and J by 0 bases. CDR3 length equals 17 residues. The V gene's germline CDR1 is SGHTA and CDR2 FQGNSA. CDR3 nucleotides: TGTGCCATTAGGGACAGGGGACTTCGCTTTAGCACAGATACGCAGTATTTT. It translates to CAIRDRGLRFSTDTQYF.

At least ten counts were recorded for this clonotype. The chain recombines TRBV7-9 with TRBJ1-3; the D gene is possibly TRBD1 (6 bases). CDR3 size: 16 residues. Trimming shortened V by 8 bases and J by 4 bases, and 21 bases separated the two germline ends. Germline-derived CDR1 and CDR2 are SEHNR and FQNEAQ (reference sequence). DNA for the CDR3: TGTGCCAGCCCGCAGACGGAACAGGGCATAGGAAACACCATATATTTT. Protein product: CASPQTEQGIGNTIYF.

This clonotype was seen more than once but under ten times. The J gene is TRBJ2-7, the V gene TRBV29-1; tentatively, D is TRBD1 (5 bases). The CDR3 runs to 12 residues. Trimming removed 4 bases at V and 11 bases at J, with 18 bases between. Germline CDR1 is SQVTM and CDR2 is ANQGSEA. As DNA, the CDR3 is TGCAGCGTTGGGGGCCCCGACGTGGAGAAGTACTTC. This encodes CSVGGPDVEKYF.

V is TRBV6-2 or TRBV6-3 and J is TRBJ2-4; D is ambiguous. CDR1 and CDR2 (germline): MNHEY, SVGEGT. CDR3 length equals 14 residues. Trimming stripped 6 bases from V and 3 bases from J, with 12 bases between. This chain's CDR3 is CASRGSGIKNIQYF. The CDR3 DNA reads TGTGCCAGCAGGGGCTCTGGGATCAAAAACATTCAGTACTTC.

At least ten counts were recorded for this clonotype. The rearrangement joins TRBV6-2 or TRBV6-3 to TRBJ2-1; 10 bases map to TRBD2. V gave up 10 bases and J gave up 7 bases; unmatched junction bases: 13. Germline CDR1 and CDR2: MNHEY and SVGEGT. CDR3 length equals 15 residues. The CDR3 DNA is TGTGCCACCCGAATAGCGGGGGGCATTGGGAATGAGCAGTTCTTC. Its translation: CATRIAGGIGNEQFF.

The CDR3 here is CASSYEAGGNEQFF. CDR3 DNA: TGTGCCAGCAGTTACGAGGCAGGGGGCAATGAGCAGTTCTTC. The chain is built from TRBV6-6 and TRBJ2-1; 7 nucleotides match TRBD1. CDR3 length: 14 residues. The germline CDR1 and CDR2 sequences are MNHNY and SVGAGI (reference sequence). The junction had 4 bases not matched to a gene; V was cut back by 2 bases and J by 6 bases.

This clonotype has more than one count but fewer than ten. The gene calls are TRBV6-2 or TRBV6-3 and TRBJ2-1; the match to TRBD2 covers 7 bases. The V gene end was trimmed by 8 bases and the J gene end by 6 bases; junction bases not matched to a gene: 7. CDR1 is MNHEY and CDR2 is SVGEGT in the germline V gene. The CDR3 is 13 residues long. CDR3 region: CASGRGGVNEQFF. The CDR3 DNA follows: TGTGCCAGCGGACGGGGAGGGGTCAATGAGCAGTTCTTC.